This T cell receptor beta chain was identified during a study of glioma-infiltrating T cells. Findings and limits, study-wide: Very few CDR3 sequences were shared between tissue and blood. Above-expected tissue-blood divergence occurred in all gliomas, most in low-grade ones.

Comments on this clonotype: Its antigen remains unknown.

The iRepertoire nested amplicon-rescue multiplex PCR amplified TCR alpha and beta CDR3s from RNA. TCRdb itself ran the multiplex PCR reads through MiXCR, one entry per CDR3 protein. This repertoire shows about 130,000 distinct CDR3 sequences, around 23% found once; its top ten account for 27%. The length of the CDR3 is 14 residues. The V gene lost 3 bases and the J gene lost 1 base, with 11 bases spanning the gap. Germline V gene data show CDR1 as SQVTM and CDR2 as ANQGSEA. This TCR derives from a human donor with low-grade glioma or glioblastoma, undergoing nonglioma brain surgery, or in good health (not recorded which). The chain couples TRBV29-1 to TRBJ2-3; no clear D gene. The source material was glioma tissue, nonneoplastic brain tissue, or PBMCs (not recorded which). The CDR3 nucleotides are TGCAGCGTTGACATCCAGGATGGCACAGATACGCAGTATTTT. As protein: CSVDIQDGTDTQYF.